This T cell receptor beta chain was sequenced for a study of blood T cell repertoires in COVID-19. Study overall: Samples taken during acute and convalescent COVID-19 were collected in the United States, Italy and Spain.

Original processing methods: Cell counts per sample came from amplifying reference gene primers. Produced via immunoSEQ multiplex PCR; TCRdb's table is partial and in-frame only. The D gene and trimming were derived from the DNA, and the V and J assignments and clone size from that table. The sample records around 170,000 clones, about four fifths being singletons. Germline V gives CDR1 SGHRS, CDR2 YFSETQ. This CDR3 contains 14 residues. V was trimmed by 0 bases and J by 0 bases, leaving 6 bases between them. As regards this clone: Other DNA sequences within the sample encode an identical CDR3.

This receptor was taken from a man between 18 and 29 years old with active or convalescent COVID-19. This rearrangement joins TRBV5-1 to TRBJ1-2, with no clear D. The specimen sequenced was peripheral blood. The CDR3 nucleotides are TGCGCCAGCAGCTTGGACGGGGCTAACTATGGCTACACCTTC. Its protein is CASSLDGANYGYTF.